This record covers a single T cell receptor beta chain. Its antigen remains unknown. CDR3 size: 15 residues. In germline, CDR1 is SGHTA, CDR2 FQGNSA. The V segment lost 4 bases and the J segment 4 bases; nucleotides outside the gene matches: 4. The PCR made use of 60 Vbeta and 13 Jbeta primers. Using immunoSEQ multiplex PCR, the repertoire was profiled, and TCRdb retains in-frame clones only, with some absent. The data show about 160,000 clones, approximately 80% seen once. The sample originates from a study of cytomegalovirus exposure and HLA in healthy donors. The study's findings and limits: Using the classifier, cytomegalovirus status was reportedly diagnosed with high specificity and sensitivity. TCR beta chain V- and J-gene trimming was linked, in a later analysis, to a missense variant in DCLRE1C. Reportedly, TCR beta sequences accurately predicted HLA-A and HLA-B alleles in most subjects.

Sequencing input: PBMCs. The source is a man aged 35 to 55 in good health and CMV-seronegative. The chain links TRBV7-2 to TRBJ2-5, with 12 bases that match TRBD2. The CDR3 sequence: CASSSRLAGAETQYF. In DNA form, the CDR3 reads TGTGCCAGCAGCTCCCGACTAGCGGGGGCAGAGACCCAGTACTTC.